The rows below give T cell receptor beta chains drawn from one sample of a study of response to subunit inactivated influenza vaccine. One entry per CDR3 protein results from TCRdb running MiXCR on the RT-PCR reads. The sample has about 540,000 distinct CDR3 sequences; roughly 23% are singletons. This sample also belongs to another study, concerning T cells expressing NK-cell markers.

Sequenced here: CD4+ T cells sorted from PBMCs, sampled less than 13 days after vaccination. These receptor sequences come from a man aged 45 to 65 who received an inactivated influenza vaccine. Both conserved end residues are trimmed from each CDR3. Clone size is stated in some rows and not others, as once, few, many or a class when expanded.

cdr3_aa: ASSWGAREETQY
j_call: TRBJ2-5
v_call: TRBV5-1
clone_size: .

cdr3_aa: ASSQGWVGADTQY
j_call: TRBJ2-3
v_call: TRBV4-1
clone_size: few

cdr3_aa: ASSLSRGRQETQY
j_call: TRBJ2-5
v_call: TRBV7-2
clone_size: few

cdr3_aa: AISAGTDNSRLH
j_call: TRBJ1-6
v_call: TRBV10-3
clone_size: .

cdr3_aa: ASRRWGSANTGELF
j_call: TRBJ2-2
v_call: TRBV11-2
clone_size: few

cdr3_aa: ASSPGEVAVNTGELF
j_call: TRBJ2-2
v_call: TRBV5-1
clone_size: few

cdr3_aa: ASSLVNSGIQETQY
j_call: TRBJ2-5
v_call: TRBV12-3/TRBV12-4
clone_size: few

cdr3_aa: ASSQLTGLAGYGDTQY
j_call: TRBJ2-3
v_call: TRBV3-1
clone_size: few

cdr3_aa: SASATLAGGPDTQY
j_call: TRBJ2-3
v_call: TRBV20-1
clone_size: few

cdr3_aa: SAAGGKDEQF
j_call: TRBJ2-1
v_call: TRBV20-1
clone_size: .